This T cell receptor (beta chain) derives from a study of memory CD4+ T cells and cytomegalovirus serostatus. As regards this clone: Antigen specificity is unknown.

Single viable CD3+CD4+CD8-CD45RO+ cells were sorted as the memory CD4+ T cells. Serostatus was set by detecting CMV pp150, pp28, p38, p52 IgG. After thawing, CD4+ T cells were positively selected. Findings and limits, study-wide: Of 150 to 200 reported CMV TCRbeta sequences, under 70 were found in memory CD4+ repertoires. Median bootstrapped AUC for CMV status was just over 0.94 originally, approximately 0.93 US-trained.

Sequencing was performed with immunoSEQ multiplex PCR; in TCRdb, only in-frame clones are kept and a portion is missing. The table records some 50,000 clones, about 70% of them present only once. There are 16 residues in the CDR3. Trimming removed 5 bases from V and 6 bases from J, with 23 bases in between. CDR1 and CDR2 (germline): LNHDA, SQIVND (reference sequence). The rearrangement links TRBV19 to TRBJ2-7, with a tentative D call TRBD1 (5 bases). The clonotype was recovered from an adult in good health and CMV-seropositive. The sample consisted of memory CD4+ T cells from blood. CDR3 protein: CASSRHARQTGAEQYF. CDR3 bases: TGTGCCAGTAGTCGGCACGCTAGACAGACCGGAGCCGAGCAGTACTTC.